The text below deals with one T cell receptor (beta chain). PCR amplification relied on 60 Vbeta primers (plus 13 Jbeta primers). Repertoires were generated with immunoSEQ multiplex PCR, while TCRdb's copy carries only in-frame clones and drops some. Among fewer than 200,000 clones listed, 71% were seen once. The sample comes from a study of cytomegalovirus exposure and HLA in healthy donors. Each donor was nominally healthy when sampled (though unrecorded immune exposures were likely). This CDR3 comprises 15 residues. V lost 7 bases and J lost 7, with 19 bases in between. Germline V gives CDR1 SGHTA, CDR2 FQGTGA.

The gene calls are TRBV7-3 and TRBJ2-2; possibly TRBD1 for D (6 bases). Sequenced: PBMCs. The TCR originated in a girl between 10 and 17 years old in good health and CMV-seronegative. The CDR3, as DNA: TGTGCCAGCACCCCCAACACAGGGAAGGTCGGGGAGCTGTTTTTT. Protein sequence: CASTPNTGKVGELFF.